This T cell receptor beta chain was captured by sequencing in a study of identifying expanded T cells in peripheral blood (dated by TCRdb to between 2019 and 2020). Notes on the research overall: Technical replicates were generated by sequencing separate aliquots of the same genomic DNA pool, with four replicates compared pairwise. General findings and caveats noted by the study authors: Variance in clone template counts between approximately 2-week samples significantly increased with total template count across all healthy donors. The authors expected biological variance in healthy repertoires might increase further over much longer intervals such as months to years. Both the number of clones called differentially abundant and the false-positive rate were significantly reduced by the beta-binomial model across all healthy-donor time intervals. The binomial model flagged approximately 1.2 differentially abundant clones between technical replicates, compared with approximately 15 over about two weeks and about 20 over four weeks.

During the collection period, no infections or other immune events were recorded for the healthy donors. Healthy-donor blood repertoires served as a training cohort to calibrate time-dependent variance in a beta-binomial model of T-cell clone differential abundance. There were some ten healthy donors in the training cohort, of whom 3 were female and 7 were male. The donors were between roughly 29 and 64 years old, with an average age of roughly 43 years. Obtained from a commercial supplier, whole blood was collected from each healthy donor at three time points set around two weeks apart. For immunosequencing, genomic DNA was extracted from whole blood that had not been sorted. V loses 6 bases at its end and J loses 4 bases; junction bases beyond the gene matches: 4. The germline V gene (reference sequence) yields MNHNY for CDR1 and SVGAGI for CDR2. The CDR3, cysteine through phenylalanine, is 14 amino acids long. Only the CDR3 portion is preserved as DNA: 42 bases, with reading frame beginning at the first base.

As to this clone: Its antigen is not yet known. One base away there is no much larger clone; base qualities are not given.

TCRbeta CDR3 regions were profiled by bias-controlled multiplex PCR amplification of genomic DNA with the immunoSEQ Assay. Turning to the authors' computational methods: To quantify the absolute abundance of each unique TCRbeta CDR3 region, the sequences were collapsed and filtered. Two models were used to test differential abundance: a binomial model (Fisher-equivalent) and a beta-binomial model that adds time-dependent variance fitted from healthy donors. Clones with fewer than 5 combined templates were removed, and a clone was called differentially abundant if the clone's Benjamini-Hochberg FDR was below 0.01. Beta-binomial variance was modeled as a function of total template count across the two samples using the form v = (b*log(k)+a)^2. Held by TCRdb, this immuneACCESS table contains in-frame sequences only and omits some clones. Under half of the omission traces to an unresolved V gene where checked; the cause of the rest is unknown. The V and J calls and the clone size are those of that table, but D and trimming were determined from the DNA. Present in this sample are about 110,000 clones, around 89% of which were seen just once. The ten largest clones add up to approximately 16% of the sample.

What was sequenced was blood. The chain is made from TRBV6-6 and TRBJ2-4; TRBD1 aligns with 9 central bases. The receptor was isolated from a person aged 18 to 70 in good health. The DNA is as follows: TGTGCCAGCAGCGGCGGGACAGGGAAAAACATTCAGTACTTC. The encoded protein is CASSGGTGKNIQYF.